The 23 T cell receptor beta chains listed next were all sequenced from one sample in a study of shared clonotypes between healthy human individuals. Repertoires were generated with immunoSEQ multiplex PCR, while TCRdb's copy carries only in-frame clones and drops some. The sample yields 700,000 or so clones, more than 70% seen once. Sequenced input: memory CD4+ T cells sorted from blood. Subset specified: CD45RA-negative fraction. These receptors were taken from a woman aged 30 to 39 in good health.

This chain uses TRBV7-2 with TRBJ1-2; no clear D gene. The CDR3 runs 15 residues. With 5 bases removed from V and 4 bases from J, the gap between germline ends came to 17 bases. Germline V gives CDR1 SGHTA, CDR2 FQGNSA. The CDR3 spells CASSISYTSPYGYTF. CDR3 nucleotides: TGTGCCAGCAGCATAAGTTATACCAGCCCCTATGGCTACACCTTC.

The rearrangement links TRBV18 to TRBJ1-1, with D possibly matching TRBD1 (6 bases). The CDR3 is made up of 15 amino acids. Germline-derived CDR1 and CDR2 are KGHSH and LQKENI. Trimming left V 2 bases short and J 3 bases short, with 13 bases between. CDR3 loop: CASSPSQGRDTEAFF. CDR3 nucleotides: TGTGCCAGCTCACCATCCCAGGGGCGGGACACTGAAGCTTTCTTT.

The chain uses TRBV19 and TRBJ2-5; D remains ambiguous. CDR3 size: 14 residues. Trimming took off 5 bases at V and 2 bases at J, with 12 bases between the two ends. Per germline, CDR1 LNHDA and CDR2 SQIVND (reference sequence). In nucleotides, the CDR3 is TGTGCCAGTAGTCAGGAACTCCGTCAAGAGACCCAGTACTTC. This codes for CASSQELRQETQYF.

V gene TRBV27 combines with J gene TRBJ2-1, with 10 nucleotides matching TRBD2. The germline gives CDR1 MNHEY, CDR2 SMNVEV (reference sequence). V gave up 5 bases and J gave up 8 bases; unmatched junction bases: 12. The CDR3 has 16 residues. CDR3 DNA: TGTGCCAGCAGTAAAAACCTAGCGGGAGCGTTTGATGAGCAGTTCTTC. Encoded protein: CASSKNLAGAFDEQFF.

The CDR3 sequence is CASSLAGTSGRQSEQYF. In DNA, the CDR3 is TGTGCCAGCAGCTTAGCCGGGACTAGCGGGAGGCAGTCCGAGCAGTACTTC. This sequence joins TRBV7-2 and TRBJ2-7; 15 bases map to TRBD2. The CDR3 has 17 amino acids. The germline CDR1 and CDR2 sequences are SGHTA and FQGNSA. The V gene end was trimmed by 0 bases and the J gene end by 6 bases; junction bases not matched to a gene: 6.

The chain has TRBV6-6 and TRBJ2-7; D may be TRBD1 (6 bases). This CDR3 has 14 amino acids. Germline V gene data show CDR1 as MNHNY and CDR2 as SVGAGI (reference sequence). V was pared by 3 bases and J by 4 bases, with 13 bases between. CDR3 nucleotide sequence: TGTGCCAGCAGTTATGGCCAGGGGATGTACGAGCAGTACTTC. Its protein is CASSYGQGMYEQYF.

CDR3 in DNA: TGCGCCAGCAGTGATGGGACTGCACAAGAGACCCAGTACTTC. It yields the protein CASSDGTAQETQYF. The chain is built from TRBV10-1 and TRBJ2-5, with D perhaps TRBD2 (6 bases). CDR1 and CDR2 (germline): WNHNN, SYGVQD (reference sequence). This CDR3 is 14 amino acids long. V was clipped by 3 bases and J by 2 bases, with 10 bases between them.

CDR3 loop: CASSVPGQGSETQYF. The CDR3 region has the DNA TGTGCCAGCAGTGTCCCGGGACAGGGGTCCGAGACCCAGTACTTC. This sequence joins TRBV28 and TRBJ2-5; 10 nucleotides line up with TRBD1. V lost 5 bases, J lost 5 bases, and 8 bases stayed unmatched. The CDR3 totals 15 residues. Germline V lookup: CDR1 MDHEN, CDR2 SYDVKM.

This chain uses TRBV16 with TRBJ1-5, with no clear D. There are 15 residues in the CDR3. CDR1 is KGHSY, CDR2 FQNENV, per germline. Between the trimmed V and J ends, which lost 1 base and 4 bases, there was a span of 11 bases. DNA of the CDR3: TGTGCCAGCAGCCAATTTGTCAGCTTAAATCAGCCCCAGCATTTT. Encoded protein: CASSQFVSLNQPQHF.

This rearrangement joins TRBV7-8 to TRBJ1-3; D unresolved. CDR1 and CDR2 from the germline V gene are SGHVS and FQNEAQ. The CDR3 loop spans 16 amino acids. Trimming pared 5 bases from V and 3 bases from J, leaving 17 bases between. CDR3 DNA: TGTGCCAGCAGCCCAGGACGAAGAAAGGATGGAAACACCATATATTTT. It yields the protein CASSPGRRKDGNTIYF.

This clone has a handful of counts. The rearrangement links TRBV30 to TRBJ2-1, with D possibly matching TRBD2 (6 bases). Germline V gene sequence: CDR1 GTSNPN, CDR2 SVGIG (reference sequence). The ends were cut back, 0 bases at V and 7 bases at J, with 16 bases in the middle. CDR3 length: 15 amino acids. The CDR3 protein is CAWSVRGGIINEQFF. In nucleotides, the CDR3 is TGTGCCTGGAGTGTACGGGGCGGGATTATAAATGAGCAGTTCTTC.

V is TRBV10-3 and J is TRBJ1-4, with no clear D. Germline V gene sequence: CDR1 ENHRY, CDR2 SYGVKD. The CDR3 sequence is 16 residues long. The germline V and J ends were trimmed by 3 bases and 6 bases, with 17 bases remaining between them. CDR3 sequence reads: CAISDATGEQHEKLFF. CDR3 sequence (DNA): TGTGCCATCAGTGACGCCACCGGAGAGCAACATGAAAAACTGTTTTTT.

The rearrangement uses TRBV9 and TRBJ2-2; TRBD2 agrees at 8 bases. In germline, CDR1 is SGDLS, CDR2 YYNGEE. The J segment lost 1 base and the V segment lost 2 bases, leaving 4 bases of the junction unmatched. The CDR3 contains 16 residues. Written as DNA, the CDR3 is TGTGCCAGCAGCGTCTTTGCGGGAGGGAACACCGGGGAGCTGTTTTTT. Translated: CASSVFAGGNTGELFF.

This chain uses TRBV28 with TRBJ2-7, with 13 bases matching TRBD2. In germline, CDR1 is MDHEN, CDR2 SYDVKM. The junction had 14 bases not matched to a gene; V was cut back by 5 bases and J by 13 bases. The CDR3 runs to 15 residues. The CDR3 DNA sequence: TGTGCCAGCAGTCTCCCAAGCGGACTAGCGGGAGCTTTATACTTC. Translated, it gives CASSLPSGLAGALYF.

The chain has TRBV7-6 and TRBJ2-1, with 12 bases identical to TRBD2. This CDR3 comprises 15 residues. J was trimmed by 5 bases and V by 6 bases; bases with no gene match: 5. Germline CDR1 SGHVS, CDR2 FNYEAQ. CDR3 in DNA: TGTGCCAGCAGTGAGGGACTAGCGGGCCACAATGAGCAGTTCTTC. The encoded protein is CASSEGLAGHNEQFF.

This clone showed up just once. This sequence joins TRBV18 and TRBJ2-7; TRBD2 might be the D (7 bases). V lost 0 bases to trimming and J lost 4 bases, with 10 bases between them. The length of the CDR3 is 14 residues. The germline V gene has CDR1 KGHSH and CDR2 LQKENI. The CDR3 sequence: CASSPPGGLYEQYF. Written as DNA, the CDR3 is TGTGCCAGCTCACCACCGGGGGGGCTATACGAGCAGTACTTC.

V gene TRBV7-8 combines with J gene TRBJ1-1; possibly TRBD1 for D (5 bases). The CDR3 runs to 14 residues. Looked up from germline, CDR1 is SGHVS and CDR2 is FQNEAQ. V was clipped by 5 bases and J by 2 bases, with 12 bases between them. This CDR3 reads CASSRGTVNTEAFF. CDR3 nucleotides: TGTGCCAGCAGCCGAGGGACGGTAAACACTGAAGCTTTCTTT.

This clone turned up a few times. The chain combines TRBV7-6 with TRBJ1-4; TRBD1 might be the D (5 bases). This CDR3 has 14 amino acids. In germline, CDR1 is SGHVS, CDR2 FNYEAQ. V lost 1 base to trimming and J lost 10 bases, with 13 bases between them. Written as DNA, the CDR3 is TGTGCCAGCAGCTTAGTTCAGGGTGGGGGAAAACTGTTTTTT. Protein: CASSLVQGGGKLFF.

Written as DNA, the CDR3 is TGTGCCAGCAGCCGGGGACTAGCGGGAGGTCTACAAGAGACCCAGTACTTC. It encodes CASSRGLAGGLQETQYF. This rearrangement joins TRBV14 to TRBJ2-5, with 15 bases aligning to TRBD2. CDR1 is SGHDN and CDR2 is FVKESK in the germline V gene. The CDR3 is 17 residues long. V shed 4 bases, J shed 2 bases, and the junction held 5 bases outside the gene matches.

The V and J genes are TRBV4-2 and TRBJ2-1, with 7 bases identical to TRBD2. V shed 0 bases, J shed 0 bases, and the junction held 8 bases outside the gene matches. The CDR3 runs 18 residues. Germline V gene sequence: CDR1 LGHNA, CDR2 YNFKEQ. The chain's CDR3 is CASSQEPPRGSSYNEQFF. CDR3 DNA sequence: TGTGCCAGCAGCCAAGAACCTCCGCGCGGGAGCTCCTACAATGAGCAGTTCTTC.

Only a few counts were recorded for this clone. The chain is built from TRBV19 and TRBJ1-5; 8 positions match TRBD1. The CDR3 is 14 residues long. The V segment lost 6 bases and the J segment 7 bases; nucleotides outside the gene matches: 8. CDR1 and CDR2 (germline): LNHDA, SQIVND (reference sequence). The DNA of the CDR3 is TGTGCCAGTAGCCAGACAGGGGCCGGGCAGCCCCAGCATTTT. This gives the protein CASSQTGAGQPQHF.

The V gene is TRBV7-9, the J gene TRBJ1-3; D is possibly TRBD1 (6 bases). The germline V gene encodes CDR1 SEHNR and CDR2 FQNEAQ (reference sequence). The CDR3 sequence is 14 residues long. The germline V and J ends were trimmed by 5 bases and 8 bases, with 16 bases remaining between them. The CDR3, as DNA: TGTGCCAGCAGCCCGGGACACGCGGGGGACACCATATATTTT. Amino acid sequence: CASSPGHAGDTIYF.

The chain links TRBV25-1 to TRBJ2-1; 8 bases are a match to TRBD1. The ends lost 7 bases at V and 6 bases at J; junction bases unmatched: 11. Germline V gene sequence: CDR1 MGHDK, CDR2 SYGVNS. The CDR3 runs to 15 residues. The CDR3 DNA is TGTGCCAGCACCGTGACAGGGGAGGATCGCAATGAGCAGTTCTTC. Protein product: CASTVTGEDRNEQFF.